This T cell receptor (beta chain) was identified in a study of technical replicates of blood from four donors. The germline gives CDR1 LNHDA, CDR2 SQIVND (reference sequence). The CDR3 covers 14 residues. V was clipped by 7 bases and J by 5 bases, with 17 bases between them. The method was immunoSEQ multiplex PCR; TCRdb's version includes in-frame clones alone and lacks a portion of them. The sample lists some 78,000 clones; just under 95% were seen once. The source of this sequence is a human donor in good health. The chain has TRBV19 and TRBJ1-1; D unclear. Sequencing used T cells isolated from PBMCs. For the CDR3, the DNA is TGTGCCAGTAAACATTTTTGGGAGGAAACTGAAGCTTTCTTT. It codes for CASKHFWEETEAFF.